Presented here are 31 T cell receptor beta chains from one specimen sequenced in a study of T cells in Graves' hyperthyroidism and ophthalmopathy. The CDR3 regions of TCR beta were amplified from RNA transcripts. RT-PCR in the first round (using the HTBI primer set) targeted the TCR CDR3. One entry per CDR3 protein results from TCRdb running MiXCR on the multiplex PCR reads. Among fewer than 500,000 distinct CDR3 sequences, roughly 14% were seen once, and the ten largest hold roughly 20%. The specimen was blood. These receptors came from a man aged 25 to 45 with Graves' hyperthyroidism that later progressed to Graves' ophthalmopathy.

In its sample, this clonotype was seen a few times. This chain uses TRBV19 with TRBJ2-1, with 7 bases matching TRBD2. CDR1 is LNHDA, CDR2 SQIVND, per germline (reference sequence). The CDR3 sequence is 15 residues long. Trimming cost V 1 base and J 8 bases; bases outside gene matches: 8. For the CDR3, the DNA is TGTGCCAGTAGTATAGCGGGGCTGGGGGGGGATGAGCAGTTCTTC. The encoded protein is CASSIAGLGGDEQFF.

At least ten counts were recorded for this clonotype. This chain joins TRBV10-3 and TRBJ2-5; D not resolved. The V end lost 6 bases, the J end lost 2 bases, and 4 bases lay between the germline ends. The CDR3 runs to 11 residues. Germline CDR1 reads ENHRY; CDR2 reads SYGVKD. The CDR3 loop is CAIRSQETQYF. The CDR3 DNA follows: TGTGCCATCAGGAGTCAAGAGACCCAGTACTTC.

This clonotype was counted between two and nine times. The chain uses TRBV30 and TRBJ2-6, with D perhaps matching TRBD2 (6 bases). Germline V CDR1 and CDR2: GTSNPN, SVGIG (reference sequence). CDR3 length equals 16 residues. V dropped 2 bases and J dropped 1 base, with 12 bases sitting between them. Here the CDR3 DNA reads TGTGCCTGGAGTAAAGGAGGGACTTCTGGGGCCAACGTCCTGACTTTC. Translating it yields CAWSKGGTSGANVLTF.

This clonotype was observed many times. The chain has TRBV11-3 and TRBJ1-6; D not resolved. From germline, CDR1 is SGHNT and CDR2 YENEEA. Deletions cut 7 bases from V and 8 bases from J, with 12 bases between. The CDR3 length is 13 residues. The CDR3: CASTETRDSPLHF. The DNA for the CDR3 is TGTGCCAGCACCGAGACAAGGGATTCACCCCTCCACTTT. The entire variable domain, with the rest obtained from reference TRBV11-3 and TRBJ1-6, is as follows: EAGVVQSPRYKIIEKKQPVAFWCNPISGHNTLYWYLQNLGQGPELLIRYENEEAVDDSQLPKDRFSAERLKGVDSTLKIQPAELGDSAVYLCASTETRDSPLHFGNGTRLTVT.

This rearrangement joins TRBV7-8 to TRBJ2-7, with D unclear. Per germline, CDR1 SGHVS and CDR2 FQNEAQ. Trimming cost V 0 bases and J 1 base, with 7 bases left between them. The CDR3 extends over 14 amino acids. The DNA of the CDR3 is TGTGCCAGCAGCTTAGCCGACTTTTCCTACGAGCAGTACTTC. This gives the protein CASSLADFSYEQYF. Variable domain in full (rest from reference TRBV7-8 and TRBJ2-7): GAGVSQSPRYKVAKRGQDVALRCDPISGHVSLFWYQQALGQGPEFLTYFQNEAQLDKSGLPSDRFFAERPEGSVSTLKIQRTQQEDSAVYLCASSLADFSYEQYFGPGTRLTVT.

This clonotype was detected many times. The chain joins TRBV13 to TRBJ2-5, with a weak D call TRBD1 (6 bases). The CDR3 totals 14 residues. The germline V and J ends were trimmed by 3 bases and 3 bases, with 11 bases remaining between them. The germline V gene has CDR1 PRHDT and CDR2 FYEKMQ (reference sequence). The CDR3 DNA reads as TGTGCCAGCAGCTTCCCGACAGGAAAAGAGACCCAGTACTTC. This translates into CASSFPTGKETQYF. Complete variable domain (other parts from reference TRBV13 and TRBJ2-5): AAGVIQSPRHLIKEKRETATLKCYPIPRHDTVYWYQQGPGQDPQFLISFYEKMQSDKGSIPDRFSAQQFSDYHSELNMSSLELGDSALYFCASSFPTGKETQYFGPGTRLLVL.

V gene TRBV13 combines with J gene TRBJ2-1; TRBD2 aligns across 8 bases. Germline V CDR1 and CDR2: PRHDT, FYEKMQ (reference sequence). The CDR3 totals 13 residues. The ends lost 4 bases at V and 7 bases at J; junction bases unmatched: 3. CDR3 protein: CASSSRLANEQFF. In DNA, the CDR3 is TGTGCCAGCAGCTCACGACTAGCGAATGAGCAGTTCTTC.

This clonotype was counted at least ten times. The V and J genes are TRBV2 and TRBJ1-1; maybe TRBD1 (6 bases). The CDR3 extends over 13 amino acids. Per the germline V gene, CDR1 is SNHLY and CDR2 is FYNNEI. Trimming stripped 7 bases from V and 3 bases from J, with 12 bases between. CDR3 region: CASNREGDTEAFF. As DNA, the CDR3 is TGTGCCAGCAACAGGGAGGGTGACACTGAAGCTTTCTTT.

The V call is TRBV5-6, the J call TRBJ1-4; possible D gene TRBD1, 5 bases. The V end was cut by 0 bases, the J end by 7 bases, with 10 bases between. This CDR3 is built from 14 residues. In germline, CDR1 is SGHDT, CDR2 YYEEEE. CDR3 in amino acids: CASSLVRGSEKLFF. CDR3 bases: TGTGCCAGCAGCTTGGTGAGGGGCAGTGAAAAACTGTTTTTT.

This clonotype was picked up a small number of times. The genes are TRBV30 and TRBJ1-6; no reliable D call. V lost 4 bases, J lost 4 bases, and 5 bases lay in between. The CDR3 has 12 residues. CDR1 and CDR2 (germline): GTSNPN, SVGIG (reference sequence). Here the CDR3 DNA reads TGTGCCTGGACAGTATATAATTCACCCCTCCACTTT. Translating it yields CAWTVYNSPLHF.

On this clonotype itself: A much larger clone lies one base from this, so it may be a read error. The chain couples TRBV28 to TRBJ2-4; D may match TRBD1 or TRBD2 (6 bases each). Germline loops: CDR1 MDHEN, CDR2 SYDVKM. CDR3 length: 16 residues. CDR3: CASTLGQPLAKDIQYF. The DNA of the CDR3 is TGTGCCAGCACCCTAGGACAGCCACTAGCCAAAGACATTCAGTACTTC. Supplemented by reference TRBV28 and TRBJ2-4, the full variable domain reads DVKVTQSSRYLVKRTGEKVFLECVQDMDHENMFWYRQDPGLGLRLIYFSYDVKMKEKGDIPEGYSVSREKKERFSLILESASTNQTSMYLCASTLGQPLAKDIQYFGAGTRLSVL.

Turning to this clonotype: A clone one base away is much larger, so this may be a read error. CDR3 sequence (DNA): TGTGCCGGCAGCCAACTAGCGGATACGCAGTATTTT. Protein sequence: CAGSQLADTQYF. The gene calls are TRBV3-1 and TRBJ2-3; 7 bases are a match to TRBD2. Per the germline V gene, CDR1 is LGHDT and CDR2 is YNNKEL (reference sequence). This CDR3 has 12 amino acids.

There are many counts of this clonotype. The chain is built from TRBV7-9 and TRBJ2-5; no clear D. Trimming removed 7 bases at V and 1 base at J, with 10 bases between. CDR3 length: 13 amino acids. Germline CDR1 and CDR2: SEHNR and FQNEAQ (reference sequence). CDR3 sequence reads: CASNPDVQETQYF. The CDR3 nucleotides read TGTGCCAGCAACCCGGACGTCCAAGAGACCCAGTACTTC.

This clonotype was seen many times. This chain links TRBV7-2 with TRBJ2-1, with 12 bases that match TRBD2. This CDR3 spans 15 amino acids. Trimming at V came to 0 bases and at J to 7 bases, leaving 1 base not matched to a gene. Germline assignment: CDR1 SGHTA and CDR2 FQGNSA. The CDR3 sequence: CASSLALAGGNEQFF. CDR3 DNA sequence: TGTGCCAGCAGCTTAGCGCTAGCGGGGGGGAATGAGCAGTTCTTC.

J is TRBJ2-3 and V is TRBV6-2 or TRBV6-3; 15 nucleotides line up with TRBD2. Losses at the gene ends were 10 bases for V and 5 bases for J; bases not matched to a gene: 7. Looked up from germline, CDR1 is MNHEY and CDR2 is SVGEGT. The CDR3 spans 15 residues. Here the CDR3 DNA reads TGTGCCACCCGGACTAGCGGGGGGGCCGGAGATACGCAGTATTTT. As protein: CATRTSGGAGDTQYF.

This clonotype has a count of ten or more. V gene TRBV12-3 or TRBV12-4 combines with J gene TRBJ1-5, with a possible D match to TRBD1 (6 bases). Trimming stripped 5 bases from V and 7 bases from J, with 9 bases between. CDR3 length equals 12 residues. The CDR3 DNA reads TGTGCCAGCAGTATACAGGGCCAGCCCCAGCATTTT. Translation: CASSIQGQPQHF.

This clonotype occurred many times. CDR3 loop: CASSGTGGASEKLFF. DNA for the CDR3: TGTGCCAGCAGTGGGACAGGGGGCGCCAGTGAAAAACTGTTTTTT. The chain is built from TRBV2 and TRBJ1-4; 11 bases agree with TRBD1. This CDR3 spans 15 amino acids. The V gene's germline CDR1 is SNHLY and CDR2 FYNNEI. V shed 4 bases, J shed 7 bases, and the junction held 5 bases outside the gene matches.

This clonotype showed up many times. This chain links TRBV27 with TRBJ1-5; D call uncertain. Germline CDR1 is MNHEY and CDR2 is SMNVEV (reference sequence). V lost 0 bases, J lost 5 bases, and 8 bases lay in between. The CDR3 covers 14 residues. The CDR3: CASSLSDGDQPQHF. CDR3 sequence (DNA): TGTGCCAGCAGTTTATCGGACGGTGATCAGCCCCAGCATTTT.

This clonotype was found a few times. CDR3 in amino acids: CASSSTHQGASTDTQYF. CDR3 nucleotide sequence: TGTGCCAGCAGCTCAACCCACCAGGGGGCAAGCACAGATACGCAGTATTTT. The chain employs TRBV7-9 and TRBJ2-3, with 8 bases that match TRBD1. Germline CDR1 is SEHNR and CDR2 is FQNEAQ (reference sequence). The ends lost 4 bases at V and 0 bases at J; junction bases unmatched: 9. There are 17 residues in the CDR3.

This clonotype was seen at least ten times. The chain is built from TRBV7-9 and TRBJ1-3; D ambiguous. CDR1 is SEHNR, CDR2 FQNEAQ, per germline (reference sequence). Trimming removed 4 bases from V and 4 bases from J, with 5 bases in between. The CDR3 runs to 12 residues. This CDR3 reads CASSSAGNTIYF. The DNA of the CDR3 is TGTGCCAGCAGCTCGGCGGGAAACACCATATATTTT.

This sequence joins TRBV29-1 and TRBJ2-5; D unclear. Looked up from germline, CDR1 is SQVTM and CDR2 is ANQGSEA. There are 9 residues in the CDR3. V was trimmed by 3 bases and J by 5 bases, leaving 1 base between them. The CDR3 loop reads CSVEETQYF. CDR3 DNA sequence: TGCAGCGTTGAGGAGACCCAGTACTTC.

About this clonotype itself: One end of the junction fails to match germline, which may point to a read error. CDR3 protein: CSSSSGEISGGYTF. CDR3 nucleotide sequence: TGCTCCAGCAGCTCGGGAGAAATCTCGGGAGGCTACACCTTC. The chain combines TRBV5-1 with TRBJ1-2; D remains unclear. The CDR3 sequence is 14 residues long. From germline, CDR1 is SGHRS and CDR2 YFSETQ.

This clonotype was recorded a few times. The J gene is TRBJ2-2, the V gene TRBV20-1, with D unclear. Trimming stripped 3 bases from V and 5 bases from J, with 13 bases between. CDR1 is DFQATT and CDR2 is SNEGSKA in the germline V gene (reference sequence). The CDR3 totals 14 residues. CDR3 loop: CSASRQPGTGELFF. As DNA, the CDR3 is TGCAGTGCTAGTAGGCAGCCCGGTACCGGGGAGCTGTTTTTT.

This clonotype was counted ten times or more. The CDR3 DNA is TGTGCCAGCTCACCAGTGGCCCAGAACACTGAAGCTTTCTTT. Translating it yields CASSPVAQNTEAFF. The rearrangement links TRBV18 to TRBJ1-1; D unresolved. Germline CDR1 and CDR2: KGHSH and LQKENI. V lost 2 bases, J lost 1 base, and 8 bases lay in between. The CDR3 contains 14 residues.

At least ten counts were recorded for this clonotype. This sequence joins TRBV12-5 and TRBJ1-2; maybe TRBD1 (6 bases). V lost 6 bases and J lost 4, with 9 bases in between. From germline, CDR1 is LGHNT and CDR2 FRNRAP. This CDR3 comprises 12 residues. CDR3 protein: CASGEGGYGYTF. The CDR3 DNA reads TGTGCTAGTGGGGAAGGGGGCTATGGCTACACCTTC. The full variable domain, with the rest looked up from reference TRBV12-5 and TRBJ1-2, is DARVTQTPRHKVTEMGQEVTMRCQPILGHNTVFWYRQTMMQGLELLAYFRNRAPLDDSGMPKDRFSAEMPDATLATLKIQPSEPRDSAVYFCASGEGGYGYTFGSGTRLTVV.

This clonotype was picked up many times. This rearrangement joins TRBV7-9 to TRBJ2-1; perhaps TRBD1 as D (5 bases). The length of the CDR3 is 14 residues. V lost 1 base, J lost 4 bases, and 8 bases lay in between. Germline CDR1 reads SEHNR; CDR2 reads FQNEAQ (reference sequence). This CDR3 reads CASSLEQVYNEQFF. The CDR3 DNA reads as TGTGCCAGCAGCTTAGAACAGGTTTACAATGAGCAGTTCTTC.

This clonotype was seen at least ten times. The rearrangement uses TRBV12-3 or TRBV12-4 and TRBJ1-1; 8 nucleotides match TRBD1. The CDR3 has 13 residues. J was trimmed by 3 bases and V by 6 bases; bases with no gene match: 3. For the CDR3, the DNA is TGTGCCAGCAGGGACAGGGAAGACACTGAAGCTTTCTTT. Protein sequence: CASRDREDTEAFF.

This chain's CDR3 is CASSPARRQADTQYF. For the CDR3, the DNA is TGTGCCAGCAGCCCGGCTAGAAGGCAGGCGGATACGCAGTATTTT. The rearrangement uses TRBV6-2 or TRBV6-3 and TRBJ2-3, with D uncertain. The germline gives CDR1 MNHEY, CDR2 SVGEGT. Trimming shortened V by 6 bases and J by 6 bases, and 19 bases separated the two germline ends. The CDR3 loop spans 15 amino acids.

This clonotype was detected many times. The chain joins TRBV28 to TRBJ1-2; no reliable D call. Germline assignment: CDR1 MDHEN and CDR2 SYDVKM. Trimming removed 3 bases at V and 8 bases at J, with 16 bases between. This CDR3 is 14 amino acids long. CDR3 sequence (DNA): TGTGCCAGCAGTTTGTTTGGCGAGGGTAGGGGCTACACCTTC. It specifies CASSLFGEGRGYTF.

The table lists this clonotype with many counts. DNA of the CDR3: TGTGCCAGCAGCCCAGCTTGGGGTAGCGGGGTCCGCCAAGAGACCCAGTACTTC. This translates into CASSPAWGSGVRQETQYF. This chain links TRBV7-9 with TRBJ2-5, with 8 bases that match TRBD2. This CDR3 spans 18 amino acids. From germline, CDR1 is SEHNR and CDR2 FQNEAQ (reference sequence). Trimming removed 5 bases from V and 1 base from J; junction bases left unmatched: 15.

This clonotype has ten or more counts. The chain uses TRBV5-1 and TRBJ2-6; a weak D match, TRBD1 (6 bases). In germline, CDR1 is SGHRS, CDR2 YFSETQ. V was pared by 2 bases and J by 0 bases, with 9 bases between. The CDR3 is 16 residues long. The CDR3 DNA is TGCGCCAGCAGCTTACAGGGTTCCTCTGGGGCCAACGTCCTGACTTTC. It is translated as CASSLQGSSGANVLTF.